The 32 T cell receptor beta chains given below trace back to one sample, sequenced in a study of T cells in Graves' hyperthyroidism and ophthalmopathy. RNA transcripts served as the template for amplifying TCR beta CDR3 regions. An initial round of RT-PCR targeting the TCR CDR3 relied on the HTBI primer set. TCRdb re-analysed the multiplex PCR reads in MiXCR, keeping a single row per CDR3 protein. This table holds around 700,000 distinct CDR3 sequences, around a sixth found once. The sample comprised blood. These TCRs come from a woman aged 50 to 60 with Graves' hyperthyroidism that later progressed to Graves' ophthalmopathy.

The chain combines TRBV14 with TRBJ1-1, with a weak D call TRBD1 (6 bases). Trimming pared 6 bases from V and 4 bases from J, leaving 18 bases between. Germline lookup yields CDR1 SGHDN and CDR2 FVKESK. The CDR3 contains 15 residues. The CDR3 DNA reads TGTGCCAGCAGTGGTCCAGGGGCTCGGGGCACTGAAGCTTTCTTT. Translation: CASSGPGARGTEAFF.

This clonotype appeared many times. The chain links TRBV4-1 to TRBJ1-1; D is ambiguous. Germline V gene lookup returns CDR1 MGHRA and CDR2 YSYEKL. There are 15 residues in the CDR3. Trimming removed 4 bases from V and 0 bases from J, with 12 bases in between. CDR3 bases: TGCGCCAGCAGCCCAAACACTTTCATGAACACTGAAGCTTTCTTT. Its translation: CASSPNTFMNTEAFF.

This clonotype was counted many times. This chain connects TRBV20-1 to TRBJ1-5; TRBD1 matches at 7 bases. Germline loops: CDR1 DFQATT, CDR2 SNEGSKA (reference sequence). The CDR3 consists of 13 residues. V lost 4 bases and J lost 6; bases outside the gene matches: 6. CDR3 DNA: TGCAGTGCTACGACAGGGCTCGCTCAGCCCCAGCATTTT. Amino acids: CSATTGLAQPQHF.

Ten or more counts support this clonotype. The rearrangement uses TRBV7-8 and TRBJ1-2, with D possibly TRBD1 on 5 matching bases. The CDR3 is 16 residues long. V dropped 0 bases and J dropped 0 bases, with 11 bases sitting between them. Germline V gives CDR1 SGHVS, CDR2 FQNEAQ. CDR3 nucleotide sequence: TGTGCCAGCAGCTTAGCCGGGACGGAAGCTAACTATGGCTACACCTTC. Residues: CASSLAGTEANYGYTF.

This clonotype was seen repeatedly, ten times or more. The chain employs TRBV11-2 and TRBJ1-1, with D uncertain. V lost 2 bases and J 7 bases, leaving 5 bases between the germline ends. CDR1 and CDR2 from the germline V gene are SGHAT and FQNNGV. The CDR3 has 11 amino acids. The CDR3 sequence is CASSLKIEAFF. The CDR3 DNA reads TGTGCCAGCAGCTTAAAAATTGAAGCTTTCTTT. Together with reference TRBV11-2 and TRBJ1-1, the CDR3 gives the full variable domain: EAGVAQSPRYKIIEKRQSVAFWCNPISGHATLYWYQQILGQGPKLLIQFQNNGVVDDSQLPKDRFSAERLKGVDSTLKIQPAKLEDSAVYLCASSLKIEAFFGQGTRLTVV.

The chain is built from TRBV20-1 and TRBJ2-1; a weak D match, TRBD1 (6 bases). The CDR3 has 16 amino acids. CDR1 is DFQATT, CDR2 SNEGSKA, per germline (reference sequence). V was trimmed by 1 base and J by 1 base, leaving 14 bases between them. The CDR3 coding sequence is TGCAGTGCTAGAGTAGTCAGGGGATTATCCTACAATGAGCAGTTCTTC. Its translation: CSARVVRGLSYNEQFF.

The rearrangement uses TRBV29-1 and TRBJ1-2; the D gene is possibly TRBD1 (5 bases). The ends were cut back, 0 bases at V and 3 bases at J, with 11 bases in the middle. The length of the CDR3 is 14 residues. The germline V gene has CDR1 SQVTM and CDR2 ANQGSEA. The CDR3 nucleotides are TGCAGCGTTGAAGATGAAGAACAGGACTATGGCTACACCTTC. Encoded protein: CSVEDEEQDYGYTF.

Only a few counts were recorded for this clonotype. The V call is TRBV18, the J call TRBJ2-3; 11 bases fit TRBD2. The ends lost 0 bases at V and 1 base at J; junction bases unmatched: 3. Germline V gives CDR1 KGHSH, CDR2 LQKENI. This CDR3 is 17 amino acids long. This chain's CDR3 is CASSPPVLAGGTDTQYF. CDR3 DNA: TGTGCCAGCTCACCACCCGTACTAGCGGGAGGCACAGATACGCAGTATTTT.

This clonotype occurred a few times. J is TRBJ2-2 and V is TRBV7-6; 9 bases line up with TRBD1. V was pared by 5 bases and J by 7 bases, with 5 bases of the junction left unmatched. CDR1 and CDR2 (germline): SGHVS, FNYEAQ. This CDR3 has 14 amino acids. The CDR3 sequence: CASSRTGDVGELFF. In DNA, the CDR3 is TGTGCCAGCAGCCGGACAGGGGATGTCGGGGAGCTGTTTTTT.

The table lists this clonotype with many counts. V is TRBV11-2 and J is TRBJ1-2; D is possibly TRBD1 (6 bases). Trimming stripped 7 bases from V and 3 bases from J, with 18 bases between. Germline values: CDR1 SGHAT, CDR2 FQNNGV. The CDR3 runs 15 residues. CDR3 sequence (DNA): TGTGCCAGCAATCCATGGTCTTCAGGGGACTATGGCTACACCTTC. Protein: CASNPWSSGDYGYTF.

There are a few counts of this clonotype. V is TRBV2 and J is TRBJ1-5, with 9 bases fitting TRBD1. With 5 bases clipped from V and 3 bases from J, the junction kept 5 bases outside the gene matches. This CDR3 comprises 15 residues. Germline V gene data show CDR1 as SNHLY and CDR2 as FYNNEI. The CDR3 DNA reads as TGTGCCAGCAGTCTATGGACAGGGGACAATCAGCCCCAGCATTTT. It encodes CASSLWTGDNQPQHF.

The rearrangement links TRBV19 to TRBJ1-5; 7 nucleotides align to TRBD1. This CDR3 is 13 amino acids long. CDR1 and CDR2 (germline): LNHDA, SQIVND (reference sequence). Germline trimming cut 6 bases from V and 7 bases from J; bases unmatched to any gene: 6. The CDR3 loop is CASSDRVTQPQHF. The CDR3 DNA reads TGTGCCAGTAGCGACAGGGTAACGCAGCCCCAGCATTTT.

There are a few counts of this clonotype. The V gene is TRBV13, the J gene TRBJ1-3, with a weak D call TRBD1 (5 bases). Trimming took 1 base from V and 0 from J, leaving 13 bases between them. Germline V gives CDR1 PRHDT, CDR2 FYEKMQ (reference sequence). The CDR3 extends over 17 amino acids. CDR3 in amino acids: CASSLVTGGPSGNTIYF. In nucleotides, the CDR3 is TGTGCCAGCAGCTTAGTTACGGGGGGACCCTCTGGAAACACCATATATTTT.

There are a few counts of this clonotype. The chain couples TRBV9 to TRBJ2-7; 7 bases are shared with TRBD1. This CDR3 has 13 residues. Germline CDR1 reads SGDLS; CDR2 reads YYNGEE. The V segment lost 1 base and the J segment 2 bases; nucleotides outside the gene matches: 0. CDR3 region: CASSVQGAYEQYF. In DNA, the CDR3 is TGTGCCAGCAGCGTACAGGGGGCCTACGAGCAGTACTTC.

A few counts support this clonotype. The chain links TRBV19 to TRBJ1-1, with a weak D call TRBD1 (5 bases). V dropped 5 bases and J dropped 1 base, with 11 bases sitting between them. Germline V gene sequence: CDR1 LNHDA, CDR2 SQIVND (reference sequence). The CDR3 is 14 amino acids. CDR3 bases: TGTGCCAGTAGTTGGGACTGGGAGAACACTGAAGCTTTCTTT. This encodes CASSWDWENTEAFF. The full variable domain, rest sourced from reference TRBV19 and TRBJ1-1, is DGGITQSPKYLFRKEGQNVTLSCEQNLNHDAMYWYRQDPGQGLRLIYYSQIVNDFQKGDIAEGYSVSREKKESFPLTVTSAQKNPTAFYLCASSWDWENTEAFFGQGTRLTVV.

The J gene is TRBJ1-1, the V gene TRBV6-2 or TRBV6-3, with 7 positions matching TRBD1. This CDR3 comprises 14 residues. The germline V gene encodes CDR1 MNHEY and CDR2 SVGEGT. The V segment lost 6 bases and the J segment 3 bases; nucleotides outside the gene matches: 7. This chain's CDR3 is CASRYRGSDTEAFF. The CDR3 region has the DNA TGTGCCAGCAGGTACAGGGGATCGGACACTGAAGCTTTCTTT.

The sample holds a few counts of this clonotype. This chain connects TRBV16 to TRBJ2-7; TRBD1 agrees at 9 bases. CDR3 length: 15 amino acids. The V gene's germline CDR1 is KGHSY and CDR2 FQNENV. J was trimmed by 4 bases and V by 4 bases; bases with no gene match: 8. The CDR3 nucleotides are TGTGCCAGCAGCCCCGCGGGACAGGGTGCGTACGAGCAGTACTTC. This sequence encodes CASSPAGQGAYEQYF.

This chain uses TRBV19 with TRBJ1-5, with 9 positions matching TRBD1. V lost 10 bases to trimming and J lost 9 bases; unmatched junction nucleotides: 10. Germline V gene sequence: CDR1 LNHDA, CDR2 SQIVND (reference sequence). The CDR3 extends over 13 amino acids. In DNA form, the CDR3 reads TGTGCCACCAGGGGTGGGGGACAGGGGCCCCAGCATTTT. Encoded protein: CATRGGGQGPQHF. Full variable domain (outside the CDR3, taken from reference TRBV19 and TRBJ1-5): DGGITQSPKYLFRKEGQNVTLSCEQNLNHDAMYWYRQDPGQGLRLIYYSQIVNDFQKGDIAEGYSVSREKKESFPLTVTSAQKNPTAFYLCATRGGGQGPQHFGDGTRLSIL.

This clonotype was counted between two and nine times. V and J are TRBV7-9 and TRBJ1-2; no reliable D call. The CDR3 consists of 13 residues. Germline loops: CDR1 SEHNR, CDR2 FQNEAQ (reference sequence). V dropped 5 bases and J dropped 2 bases, with 9 bases sitting between them. CDR3 coding DNA: TGTGCCAGCAGCCGGACTCCAAACTATGGCTACACCTTC. Translating it yields CASSRTPNYGYTF.

The chain couples TRBV29-1 to TRBJ2-7, with D perhaps TRBD1 or TRBD2 (5 bases each). The CDR3 length is 14 residues. Trimming left V 4 bases short and J 2 bases short, with 15 bases between. Germline V gene data show CDR1 as SQVTM and CDR2 as ANQGSEA. The CDR3, as DNA: TGCAGCGTTGGGGGGTGGCAGGGACCCTACGAGCAGTACTTC. It translates to CSVGGWQGPYEQYF.

This clonotype was counted at least ten times. The chain has TRBV3-1 and TRBJ2-2; tentative D call: TRBD1 (5 bases). This CDR3 contains 13 residues. V dropped 4 bases and J dropped 7 bases, with 10 bases sitting between them. Germline loops: CDR1 LGHDT, CDR2 YNNKEL (reference sequence). The DNA for the CDR3 is TGTGCCAGCAGCCCCGTAGGGGTCGGGGAGCTGTTTTTT. It yields the protein CASSPVGVGELFF.

The sample holds many counts of this clonotype. The J gene is TRBJ1-4, the V gene TRBV6-5; D is uncertain. The CDR3 has 15 amino acids. Per the germline V gene, CDR1 is MNHEY and CDR2 is SVGAGI. Trimming removed 2 bases from V and 8 bases from J, with 15 bases in between. The chain's CDR3 is CASSYNSNNVEKLFF. The CDR3, as DNA: TGTGCCAGCAGTTACAACTCCAATAATGTCGAAAAACTGTTTTTT.

This clonotype was picked up many times. V is TRBV30 and J is TRBJ2-7, with D hard to call. Germline assignment: CDR1 GTSNPN and CDR2 SVGIG (reference sequence). V shed 0 bases and J shed 0 bases, with 6 bases lying between them. CDR3 length: 13 amino acids. The chain's CDR3 is CAWSVDSSYEQYF. DNA for the CDR3: TGTGCCTGGAGTGTCGATAGCTCCTACGAGCAGTACTTC.

This chain links TRBV12-5 with TRBJ2-3; 9 positions agree with TRBD1. The germline V gene has CDR1 LGHNT and CDR2 FRNRAP. The V gene end was trimmed by 1 base and the J gene end by 6 bases; junction bases not matched to a gene: 5. The CDR3 has 15 residues. CDR3 region: CASGLATGGKDTQYF. The CDR3 DNA is TGTGCTAGTGGTTTGGCCACAGGGGGCAAGGATACGCAGTATTTT. The full variable domain, its missing parts supplied by reference TRBV12-5 and TRBJ2-3, is DARVTQTPRHKVTEMGQEVTMRCQPILGHNTVFWYRQTMMQGLELLAYFRNRAPLDDSGMPKDRFSAEMPDATLATLKIQPSEPRDSAVYFCASGLATGGKDTQYFGPGTRLTVL.

This clonotype has ten or more counts. The chain carries TRBV30 and TRBJ2-7, with D tentatively TRBD1 or TRBD2 (5 bases each). The CDR3 loop spans 13 amino acids. V was clipped by 4 bases and J by 1 base, with 11 bases between them. The germline CDR1 and CDR2 sequences are GTSNPN and SVGIG (reference sequence). CDR3 sequence (DNA): TGTGCCTGGATGGGGGTAGGATCCTACGAGCAGTACTTC. Protein sequence: CAWMGVGSYEQYF.

This clonotype was recorded at least ten times. This rearrangement joins TRBV20-1 to TRBJ2-3; 14 bases are shared with TRBD2. Trimming removed 8 bases from V and 2 bases from J; junction bases left unmatched: 12. Looked up from germline, CDR1 is DFQATT and CDR2 is SNEGSKA (reference sequence). This CDR3 spans 17 amino acids. The DNA of the CDR3 is TGCAGTACCTATGGGACTAGCGGGGGCCCTACCACAGATACGCAGTATTTT. Translating gives CSTYGTSGGPTTDTQYF.

CDR3 DNA sequence: TGTGCCAGCAGTGGAGACCCGGCCTACGAGCAGTACTTC. Translation: CASSGDPAYEQYF. The rearrangement joins TRBV27 to TRBJ2-7; D not resolved. Germline assignment: CDR1 MNHEY and CDR2 SMNVEV (reference sequence). The CDR3 spans 13 residues. V gave up 5 bases and J gave up 2 bases, with 10 bases separating them.

This clonotype was picked up many times. This rearrangement joins TRBV12-3 or TRBV12-4 to TRBJ1-2, with D tentatively TRBD1 (6 bases). The CDR3 runs 13 residues. V was trimmed by 3 bases and J by 4 bases, leaving 9 bases between them. The CDR3, as DNA: TGTGCCAGCAGTTTCAGGGGTACCTATGGCTACACCTTC. This sequence encodes CASSFRGTYGYTF.

Concerning this clonotype itself: An end of the junction differs from the germline gene, which may be a read error. V usage is TRBV29-1 and J usage is TRBJ2-7, with 7 bases fitting TRBD2. CDR3 size: 12 residues. Germline loops: CDR1 SQVTM, CDR2 ANQGSEA. The DNA for the CDR3 is TGCGGCGTGGGAGGGGCCGTCTACGAGCAGTACTTC. This translates into CGVGGAVYEQYF.

The chain links TRBV4-1 to TRBJ2-5, with unresolved D. V was cut by 0 bases and J by 2 bases, with 16 bases left in between. This CDR3 is 17 amino acids long. Germline V lookup: CDR1 MGHRA, CDR2 YSYEKL. CDR3 bases: TGCGCCAGCAGCCAAGAAGGCTGGACGGTGCCGCAAGAGACCCAGTACTTC. This translates into CASSQEGWTVPQETQYF.

The table lists this clonotype with a few counts. It is likely a read error, because the conserved phenylalanine at the end of the CDR3 is missing. The chain carries TRBV27 and TRBJ1-2, with D perhaps matching TRBD1 (5 bases). V was cut by 2 bases and J by 2 bases, with 9 bases left in between. CDR1 MNHEY and CDR2 SMNVEV come from the germline V gene (reference sequence). The CDR3 spans 14 residues. The CDR3 DNA is TGTGCCAGCAGTTTACGAAGACAGAACTATGGCTACACCTCC. Translation gives CASSLRRQNYGYTS.

At least ten counts were recorded for this clonotype. This chain links TRBV20-1 with TRBJ1-4; TRBD1 matches 7 bases. This CDR3 is built from 15 residues. Trimming took 4 bases from V and 6 from J; bases not matched to a gene: 11. The germline V gene has CDR1 DFQATT and CDR2 SNEGSKA (reference sequence). The CDR3: CSAIPLDREDEKLFF. Here the CDR3 DNA reads TGCAGTGCTATTCCCCTTGACAGGGAGGATGAAAAACTGTTTTTT.